A single T cell receptor (beta chain) is shown here with its context. Sequence at one end of the junction differs from germline and may be a read error. This entry belongs to a study of cytomegalovirus exposure and HLA in healthy donors. CDR1 SEHNR and CDR2 FQNEAQ come from the germline V gene (reference sequence). The CDR3 covers 13 residues. 60 Vbeta and 13 Jbeta primers were used in PCR. Generated by immunoSEQ multiplex PCR, the TCRdb table keeps only in-frame clones and is missing some. Of approximately 110,000 clones in the sample, over 65% were seen once. This chain connects TRBV7-9 to TRBJ1-5; perhaps TRBD1 as D (6 bases). The sequencing sample was made of PBMCs. The TCR sequence derives from a man aged 45-65 years in good health and CMV-seronegative. Here the CDR3 reads CSSTQGEGQPQHF. In nucleotides, the CDR3 is TGTTCCAGCACACAGGGTGAGGGTCAGCCCCAGCATTTT.